The sequence of this T cell receptor beta chain was determined in a study of shared clonotypes between healthy human individuals. Study context: Three plates were used per donor for CD4 naive, three for CD4 memory, two for CD8 naive and one for CD8 memory. Study findings and constraints: Non-shared clonotypes showed lower generation probabilities than clonotypes common to all four donors. Sharing across four donors was seen in 4% to 6.5% of naive CD4 clonotypes.

Cells designated naive CD8 were CD45RO-negative and were positively selected for CCR7, with terminally differentiated effector memory CD45RA+ cells excluded. For this clone: The antigen is undetermined.

CDR1 is LNHDA and CDR2 is SQIVND in the germline V gene (reference sequence). V lost 10 bases to trimming and J lost 5 bases; unmatched junction nucleotides: 7. There are 12 residues in the CDR3. The assay was immunoSEQ multiplex PCR, and TCRdb's table has in-frame clones only and misses some. The sample records 660,000 or so clones, roughly 96% being singletons. Sequenced sample: naive CD8+ T cells sorted from blood. V gene TRBV19 combines with J gene TRBJ2-5; 7 bases are a match to TRBD2. The clonotype comes from a woman in her twenties or thirties in good health. CDR3 sequence reads: CATTAAGETQYF. CDR3 coding DNA: TGTGCCACTACAGCAGCGGGGGAGACCCAGTACTTC.